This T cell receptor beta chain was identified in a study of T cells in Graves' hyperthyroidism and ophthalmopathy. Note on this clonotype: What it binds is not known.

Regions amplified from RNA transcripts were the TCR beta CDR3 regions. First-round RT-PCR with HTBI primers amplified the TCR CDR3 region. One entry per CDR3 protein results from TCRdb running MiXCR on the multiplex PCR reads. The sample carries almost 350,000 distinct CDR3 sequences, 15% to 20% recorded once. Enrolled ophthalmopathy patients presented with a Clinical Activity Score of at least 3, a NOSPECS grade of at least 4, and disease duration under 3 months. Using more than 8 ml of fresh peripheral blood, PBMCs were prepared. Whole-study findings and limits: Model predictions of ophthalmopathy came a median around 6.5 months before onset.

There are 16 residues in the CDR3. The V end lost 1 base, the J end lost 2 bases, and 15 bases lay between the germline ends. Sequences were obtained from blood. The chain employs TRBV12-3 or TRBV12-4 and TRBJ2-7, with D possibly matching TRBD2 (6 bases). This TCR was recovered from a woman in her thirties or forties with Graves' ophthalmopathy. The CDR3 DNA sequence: TGTGCCAGCAGTTTAGAAGCGGCGGGCGGGGCCTACGAGCAGTACTTC. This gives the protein CASSLEAAGGAYEQYF.